This TCR beta chain originates from a study of breast tumors, draining lymph nodes, adjacent tissues. Overall study findings and caveats: Most tumor T cells seemingly derive from lymph node, then expand in tumor. Tumor repertoires ranked between lymph nodes and nontumor tissue in diversity, with V and J gene preferences. Luminal-like breast cancer showed significantly greater tumor-nontumor repertoire similarity than basal-like breast cancer did. Data only fit, rather than demonstrated, lymph node origin of most tumor T cells.

This clonotype was counted at least ten times. Its antigen remains unidentified. The CDR3 contains 16 residues. The germline CDR1 and CDR2 sequences are DFQATT and SNEGSKA (reference sequence). V was pared by 3 bases and J by 2 bases, with 18 bases between. The lymph nodes were axillary draining lymph nodes from breast cancer patients. From the multiplex PCR reads, TCRdb called clonotypes with MiXCR, one entry per CDR3 protein. Here the sample spans over 200,000 distinct CDR3 sequences, less than 45% being singletons. This receptor was obtained from a female donor with breast cancer. Some clones in this sample may be carry-over from other donors' samples. The sample comprised axillary lymph node tissue. V gene TRBV20-1 combines with J gene TRBJ2-3; tentative D call: TRBD1 (6 bases). The chain's CDR3 is CSASTEGVLTTDTQYF. In nucleotides, the CDR3 is TGCAGTGCTAGCACCGAGGGGGTCCTAACCACAGATACGCAGTATTTT.